Listed below are T cell receptor beta chains from one sample, sequenced in a study of beta chain features in type 1 diabetes. The method was immunoSEQ multiplex PCR; TCRdb's version includes in-frame clones alone and lacks a portion of them. The sample includes 450,000 to 550,000 clones, 30% seen only once; the top ten take around 0.065%. Specimen: naive CD4+ T cells from blood. These receptors were taken from a man aged 18 to 35 in good health. CDR3s include the opening cysteine and the closing phenylalanine or tryptophan. A D gene is named only where the DNA matches it firmly. Size values are once, few and many counts, or a class for expanded clones, and some rows have none.

v_call: TRBV6-6; j_call: TRBJ2-7; clone_size: few; cdr3_length: 12; d_call: -; cdr3_aa: CASRAGSYEQYF; cdr3_nt: TGTGCCAGCAGGGCCGGTTCCTACGAGCAGTACTTC
v_call: TRBV5-1; j_call: TRBJ2-1; clone_size: few; cdr3_length: 16; d_call: -; cdr3_aa: CASSLTASSSYNEQFF; cdr3_nt: TGCGCCAGCAGCTTGACAGCGTCGAGCTCCTACAATGAGCAGTTCTTC
v_call: TRBV30; j_call: TRBJ2-3; clone_size: few; cdr3_length: 16; d_call: -; cdr3_aa: CAWTGSRSVVADTQYF; cdr3_nt: TGTGCCTGGACGGGGTCTCGTAGTGTAGTTGCAGATACGCAGTATTTT
v_call: TRBV25-1; j_call: TRBJ2-7; clone_size: -; cdr3_length: 13; d_call: TRBD2; cdr3_aa: CATRPSGNYEQYF; cdr3_nt: TGTGCCACCCGGCCTAGCGGGAACTACGAGCAGTACTTC
v_call: TRBV5-6; j_call: TRBJ2-5; clone_size: -; cdr3_length: 15; d_call: -; cdr3_aa: CASSLDWAGQETQYF; cdr3_nt: TGTGCCAGCAGCTTGGATTGGGCGGGACAAGAGACCCAGTACTTC
v_call: TRBV4-2; j_call: TRBJ2-3; clone_size: few; cdr3_length: 14; d_call: TRBD2; cdr3_aa: CASSQGTSADTQYF; cdr3_nt: TGTGCCAGCAGCCAAGGGACTAGCGCAGATACGCAGTATTTT
v_call: TRBV9; j_call: TRBJ2-3; clone_size: -; cdr3_length: 14; d_call: -; cdr3_aa: CASSVPGSTDTQYF; cdr3_nt: TGTGCCAGCAGCGTCCCCGGGAGCACAGATACGCAGTATTTT
v_call: TRBV29-1; j_call: TRBJ2-7; clone_size: -; cdr3_length: 13; d_call: TRBD2; cdr3_aa: CSATSGPPYEQYF; cdr3_nt: TGCAGCGCAACTAGCGGGCCTCCCTACGAGCAGTACTTC
v_call: TRBV30; j_call: TRBJ1-4; clone_size: -; cdr3_length: 15; d_call: -; cdr3_aa: CAWSVYVGPNEKLFF; cdr3_nt: TGTGCCTGGAGTGTATACGTGGGTCCTAATGAAAAACTGTTTTTT
v_call: TRBV2; j_call: TRBJ1-4; clone_size: -; cdr3_length: 13; d_call: -; cdr3_aa: CASSAQGRGKLFF; cdr3_nt: TGTGCCAGCAGTGCACAGGGACGAGGAAAACTGTTTTTT
v_call: TRBV28; j_call: TRBJ2-3; clone_size: -; cdr3_length: 16; d_call: -; cdr3_aa: CASSLPRASVSYTQYF; cdr3_nt: TGTGCCAGCAGTTTGCCCCGGGCCTCGGTCTCATATACGCAGTATTTT
v_call: TRBV5-1; j_call: TRBJ2-1; clone_size: -; cdr3_length: 16; d_call: TRBD2; cdr3_aa: CASSLPSGRAYNEQFF; cdr3_nt: TGCGCCAGCAGCTTACCAAGCGGGAGGGCCTACAATGAGCAGTTCTTC
v_call: TRBV7-9; j_call: TRBJ2-1; clone_size: -; cdr3_length: 16; d_call: -; cdr3_aa: CASSRFGGLNYNEQFF; cdr3_nt: TGTGCCAGCAGCCGATTCGGCGGTTTGAACTACAATGAGCAGTTCTTC
v_call: TRBV9; j_call: TRBJ2-7; clone_size: few; cdr3_length: 15; d_call: TRBD1; cdr3_aa: CASSPGPDRVYEQYF; cdr3_nt: TGTGCCAGCAGCCCAGGGCCCGACAGGGTATACGAGCAGTACTTC
v_call: TRBV9; j_call: TRBJ2-7; clone_size: -; cdr3_length: 16; d_call: TRBD2; cdr3_aa: CASSPQTSGITYEQYF; cdr3_nt: TGTGCCAGCAGCCCACAGACTAGCGGGATCACCTACGAGCAGTACTTC
v_call: TRBV7-2; j_call: TRBJ2-3; clone_size: few; cdr3_length: 15; d_call: TRBD2; cdr3_aa: CASSLEAVGGHTQYF; cdr3_nt: TGTGCCAGCAGCTTAGAAGCTGTGGGAGGGCATACGCAGTATTTT
v_call: TRBV10-3; j_call: TRBJ2-7; clone_size: -; cdr3_length: 14; d_call: -; cdr3_aa: CAIRHQRGSYEQYF; cdr3_nt: TGTGCCATCAGACACCAGAGGGGGTCCTACGAGCAGTACTTC
v_call: TRBV7-9; j_call: TRBJ2-7; clone_size: few; cdr3_length: 13; d_call: TRBD1; cdr3_aa: CASSLTGPHEQYF; cdr3_nt: TGTGCCAGCAGCTTGACAGGGCCCCACGAGCAGTACTTC
v_call: TRBV25-1; j_call: TRBJ1-5; clone_size: -; cdr3_length: 16; d_call: -; cdr3_aa: CASSDESGSRNQPQHF; cdr3_nt: TGTGCCAGCAGTGATGAGTCTGGCAGCCGCAATCAGCCCCAGCATTTT
v_call: TRBV5-6; j_call: TRBJ2-1; clone_size: -; cdr3_length: 11; d_call: -; cdr3_aa: CASSLAGAEFF; cdr3_nt: TGTGCCAGCAGCTTGGCGGGAGCGGAGTTCTTC
v_call: TRBV7-6; j_call: TRBJ1-1; clone_size: -; cdr3_length: 13; d_call: -; cdr3_aa: CASSPRAQTEAFF; cdr3_nt: TGTGCCAGCAGCCCTCGGGCCCAAACTGAAGCTTTCTTT
v_call: TRBV11-2; j_call: TRBJ2-4; clone_size: -; cdr3_length: 16; d_call: TRBD2; cdr3_aa: CASSGVVREGKNIQYF; cdr3_nt: TGTGCCAGCAGCGGCGTTGTAAGGGAGGGGAAAAACATTCAGTACTTC